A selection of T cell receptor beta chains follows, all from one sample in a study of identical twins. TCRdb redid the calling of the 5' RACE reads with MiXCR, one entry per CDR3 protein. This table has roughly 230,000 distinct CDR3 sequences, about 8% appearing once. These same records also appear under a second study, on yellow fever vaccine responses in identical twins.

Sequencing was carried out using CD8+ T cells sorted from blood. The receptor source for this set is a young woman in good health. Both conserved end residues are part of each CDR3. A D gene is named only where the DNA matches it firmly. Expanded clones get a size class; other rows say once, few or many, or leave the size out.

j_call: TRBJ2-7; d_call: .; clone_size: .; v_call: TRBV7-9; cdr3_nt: TGTGCCAGCAGCTACCGCTTGGGACCCTCCTACGAGCAGTACTTC; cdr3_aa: CASSYRLGPSYEQYF
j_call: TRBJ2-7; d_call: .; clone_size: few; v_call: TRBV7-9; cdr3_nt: TGTGCCAGTCGGGGGCCCCTTTACGAGCAGTACTTC; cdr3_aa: CASRGPLYEQYF
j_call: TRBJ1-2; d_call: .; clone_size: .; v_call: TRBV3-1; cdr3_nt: TGTGCCAGCAGCCAAGAGTCCGGGCTCTATGGCTACACCTTC; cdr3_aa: CASSQESGLYGYTF
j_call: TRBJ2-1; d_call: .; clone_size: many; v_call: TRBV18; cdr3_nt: TGTGCCAGCTCACCACAGGGGGAACCTTACAATGAGCAGTTCTTC; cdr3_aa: CASSPQGEPYNEQFF
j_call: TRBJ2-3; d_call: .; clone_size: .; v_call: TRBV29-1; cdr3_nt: TGCAGCGTTGTGTGGCTTGTCACAGATACGCAGTATTTT; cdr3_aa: CSVVWLVTDTQYF
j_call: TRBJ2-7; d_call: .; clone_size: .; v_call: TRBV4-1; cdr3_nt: TGCGCCAGCAGCCAAGGTGGAGGGGGACTCTACGAGCAGTACTTC; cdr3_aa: CASSQGGGGLYEQYF
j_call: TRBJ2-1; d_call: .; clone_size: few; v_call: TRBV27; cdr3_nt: TGTGCCAGCAGCCACGCGGGCGAGCAGTTCTTC; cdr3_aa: CASSHAGEQFF
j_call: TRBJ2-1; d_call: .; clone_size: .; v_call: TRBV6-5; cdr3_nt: TGTGCCAGCAGACTCGGGGACTCCTCCTACAATGAGCAGTTCTTC; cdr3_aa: CASRLGDSSYNEQFF
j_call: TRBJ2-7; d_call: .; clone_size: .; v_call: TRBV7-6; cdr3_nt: TGTGCCAGCAGCGGAGTAGACCCGGACGAGCAGTACTTC; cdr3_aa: CASSGVDPDEQYF
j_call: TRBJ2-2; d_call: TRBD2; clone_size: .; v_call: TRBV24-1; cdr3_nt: TGTGCCACCAGTGATCCTCAGGCGGTTGCGGGGGGGCCTTCTGGGGAGCTGTTTTTT; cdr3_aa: CATSDPQAVAGGPSGELFF
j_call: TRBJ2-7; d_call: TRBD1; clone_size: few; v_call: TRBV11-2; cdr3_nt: TGTGCCAGCAGTTCGCAGACCGGGACAGGGATCTACGAGCAGTACTTC; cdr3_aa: CASSSQTGTGIYEQYF
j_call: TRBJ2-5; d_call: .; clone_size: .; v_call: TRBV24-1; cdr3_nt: TGTGCCACCAGGATGGGTAGGGCCCAACAAGAGACCCAGTACTTC; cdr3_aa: CATRMGRAQQETQYF
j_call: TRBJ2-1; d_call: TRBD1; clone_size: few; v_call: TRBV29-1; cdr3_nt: TGCAGCGTTGTGACAGGGGGCTATGAGCAGTTCTTC; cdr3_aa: CSVVTGGYEQFF
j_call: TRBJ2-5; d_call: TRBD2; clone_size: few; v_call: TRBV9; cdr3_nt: TGTGCCAGCAGCCCCCCACTAGCGGGACGGGAGACCCAGTACTTC; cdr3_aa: CASSPPLAGRETQYF
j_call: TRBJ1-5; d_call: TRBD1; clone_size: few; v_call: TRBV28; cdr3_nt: TGTGCCAGCAGCCAGACAGGGGGACTCACGGCCCAGCATTTT; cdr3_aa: CASSQTGGLTAQHF
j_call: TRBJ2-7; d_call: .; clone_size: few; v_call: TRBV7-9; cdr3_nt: TGTGCCAGCAGCTTAGCTGAGACATCCGACGAGCAGTACTTC; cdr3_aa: CASSLAETSDEQYF
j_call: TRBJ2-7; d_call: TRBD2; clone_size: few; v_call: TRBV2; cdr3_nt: TGTGCCAGCAGGGTAGCGGGGGGCGCCTACGAGCAGTACTTC; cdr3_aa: CASRVAGGAYEQYF
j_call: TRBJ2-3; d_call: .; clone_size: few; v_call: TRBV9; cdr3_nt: TGTGCCAGCAGCGTAGCGGGGTCCTACACAGATACGCAGTATTTT; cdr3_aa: CASSVAGSYTDTQYF
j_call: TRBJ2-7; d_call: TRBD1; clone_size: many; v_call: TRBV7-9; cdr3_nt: TGTGCCAGCAGCAATCCTCCGGGACAGGGGGCCAGATTTTACGAGCAGTACTTC; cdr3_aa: CASSNPPGQGARFYEQYF
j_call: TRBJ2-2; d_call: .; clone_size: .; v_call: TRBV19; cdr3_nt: TGTGCCAGTAGTACAGGGATGGGCACCGGGGAGCTGTTTTTT; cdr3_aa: CASSTGMGTGELFF
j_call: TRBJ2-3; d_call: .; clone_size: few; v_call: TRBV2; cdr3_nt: TGTGCCAGCATGTCAGATACGCAGTATTTT; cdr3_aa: CASMSDTQYF
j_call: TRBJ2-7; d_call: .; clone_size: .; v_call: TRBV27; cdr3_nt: TGTGCCAGCAGCTGGACAAACCTAGGCTACGAGCAGTACTTC; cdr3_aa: CASSWTNLGYEQYF
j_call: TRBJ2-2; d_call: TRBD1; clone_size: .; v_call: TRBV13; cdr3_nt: TGTGCCAGCAGCTGCTGGATGGACAGGGAATGCACCGGGGAGCTGTTTTTT; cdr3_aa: CASSCWMDRECTGELFF
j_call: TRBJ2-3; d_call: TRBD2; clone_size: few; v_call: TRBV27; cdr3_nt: TGTGCCAGCAGTTTAACGCTAGCGGAAACAGATACGCAGTATTTT; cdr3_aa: CASSLTLAETDTQYF
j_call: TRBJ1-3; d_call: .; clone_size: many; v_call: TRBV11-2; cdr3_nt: TGTGCCAGCAGCCCAACTGGCGCATTTGGAAACACCATATATTTT; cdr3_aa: CASSPTGAFGNTIYF
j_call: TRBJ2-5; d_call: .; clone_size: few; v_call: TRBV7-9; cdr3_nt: TGTGCCAGCAGCTTAGTCTGGGGGGGCAGAGAGACCCAGTACTTC; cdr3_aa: CASSLVWGGRETQYF
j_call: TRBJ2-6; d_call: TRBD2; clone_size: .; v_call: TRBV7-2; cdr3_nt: TGTGCCAGCAGCCAAACTAGCGGCCGCTCTGGGGCCAACGTCCTGACTTTC; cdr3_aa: CASSQTSGRSGANVLTF
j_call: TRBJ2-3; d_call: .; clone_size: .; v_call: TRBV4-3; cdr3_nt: TGCGCCAGCAGCCAAGAGGACCGGGACACAGATACGCAGTATTTT; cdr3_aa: CASSQEDRDTDTQYF
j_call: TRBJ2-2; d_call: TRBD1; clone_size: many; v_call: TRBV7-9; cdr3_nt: TGTGCCAGCAGCTTCCGGAACAGGGGTCCGAACACCGGGGAGCTGTTTTTT; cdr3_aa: CASSFRNRGPNTGELFF
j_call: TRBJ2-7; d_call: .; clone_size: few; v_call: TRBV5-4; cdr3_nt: TGTGCCAGCAGCTTGACGAGGGACGAGCAGTACTTC; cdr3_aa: CASSLTRDEQYF
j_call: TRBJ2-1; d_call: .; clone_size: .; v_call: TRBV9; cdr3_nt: TGTGCCAGCAGCATCGCCGGGACTCTCTACAATGAGCAGTTCTTC; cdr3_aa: CASSIAGTLYNEQFF